These 30 T cell receptor beta chains were all obtained from the same sample, sequenced in a study of cytomegalovirus exposure and HLA in healthy donors (dated by TCRdb to the late 2010s). The library relied on the immunoSEQ multiplex PCR assay. The multiplex PCR relied on a mix of 60 forward primers for TCR Vbeta segments and 13 reverse primers for TCR Jbeta segments. TCRdb's version of the immuneACCESS table is confined to in-frame rearrangements and falls short of the full clone set. An unresolved V gene accounts for under half of the shortfall where checked; the remainder is of unknown origin. The sample data list some 190,000 clones, and about nine tenths of these were observed just once. Over 1% of the sample is in the top ten clones. The sample taken for sequencing was PBMCs. All receptors derive from a man aged 25-45 years in good health and CMV-seronegative.

This sequence joins TRBV6-6 and TRBJ1-5, with 8 nucleotides matching TRBD1. Germline CDR1 MNHNY, CDR2 SVGAGI (reference sequence). This CDR3 contains 13 residues. The junction had 7 bases not matched to a gene; V was cut back by 6 bases and J by 9 bases. CDR3 sequence reads: CASRRDRQVPQHF. CDR3 DNA: TGTGCCAGCAGACGGGACAGGCAGGTGCCCCAGCATTTT.

The J gene is TRBJ1-1, the V gene TRBV5-1, with D tentatively TRBD1 (6 bases). Trimming took off 3 bases at V and 1 base at J, with 7 bases between the two ends. The CDR3 extends over 13 amino acids. The germline V gene has CDR1 SGHRS and CDR2 YFSETQ. CDR3 bases: TGCGCCAGCAGCTCGACAGGGAACACTGAAGCTTTCTTT. Its translation: CASSSTGNTEAFF.

The rearrangement joins TRBV28 to TRBJ2-7; D is perhaps TRBD2 (6 bases). V shed 6 bases and J shed 6 bases, with 18 bases lying between them. The length of the CDR3 is 14 residues. CDR1 is MDHEN and CDR2 is SYDVKM in the germline V gene. The CDR3 region has the DNA TGTGCCAGCAGAGTGGGACTCCCGACTGGCGAGCAGTACTTC. This sequence encodes CASRVGLPTGEQYF.

The DNA of the CDR3 is TGTGCCAGCAGGAAGCCGGGCACAGATACGCAGTATTTT. This codes for CASRKPGTDTQYF. The chain employs TRBV6-1 and TRBJ2-3, with no clear D. Germline V lookup: CDR1 MNHNS, CDR2 SASEGT. Trimming removed 6 bases at V and 1 base at J, with 8 bases between. CDR3 length equals 13 residues.

CDR3 coding DNA: TGTGCCAGCAGTTTATCTGCGTCAGATACGCAGTATTTT. Residues: CASSLSASDTQYF. The chain carries TRBV27 and TRBJ2-3; D gene ambiguous. Germline assignment: CDR1 MNHEY and CDR2 SMNVEV (reference sequence). V was shortened by 0 bases and J by 4 bases, with 5 bases between the two germline ends. This CDR3 has 13 residues.

The rearrangement uses TRBV5-1 and TRBJ2-1; 8 nucleotides line up with TRBD1. The length of the CDR3 is 16 residues. Germline-derived CDR1 and CDR2 are SGHRS and YFSETQ. V lost 1 base and J lost 2; bases outside the gene matches: 5. In DNA form, the CDR3 reads TGCGCCAGCAGCTTGACCCCGGGACAGGCCTACAATGAGCAGTTCTTC. Its protein product is CASSLTPGQAYNEQFF.

This clone was counted only a few times. The V call is TRBV7-9, the J call TRBJ2-7; no clear D. There are 13 residues in the CDR3. Germline V gene data show CDR1 as SEHNR and CDR2 as FQNEAQ (reference sequence). V lost 3 bases to trimming and J lost 0 bases, with 6 bases between them. The CDR3 is CASSFPSSYEQYF. The CDR3, as DNA: TGTGCCAGCAGCTTCCCCAGCTCCTACGAGCAGTACTTC.

V usage is TRBV4-1 and J usage is TRBJ2-7; a possible D gene is TRBD2 (5 bases). CDR1 and CDR2 from the germline V gene are MGHRA and YSYEKL. V lost 0 bases and J 4 bases, leaving 13 bases between the germline ends. The CDR3 covers 15 residues. CDR3 residues: CASSQEPLARYEQYF. The CDR3 DNA reads TGCGCCAGCAGCCAAGAACCCCTAGCTCGGTACGAGCAGTACTTC.

V and J are TRBV27 and TRBJ2-3, with D maybe TRBD1 (6 bases). Looked up from germline, CDR1 is MNHEY and CDR2 is SMNVEV (reference sequence). The CDR3 runs to 16 residues. Trimming took 5 bases from V and 0 from J, leaving 15 bases between them. Here the CDR3 reads CASSLTGLSSTDTQYF. In DNA form, the CDR3 reads TGTGCCAGCAGTCTCACAGGGCTCTCTAGCACAGATACGCAGTATTTT.

This chain links TRBV4-3 with TRBJ2-1, with TRBD2 identical over 11 bases. CDR1 and CDR2 (germline): LGHNA, YSLEER. This CDR3 spans 16 amino acids. Trimming removed 3 bases from V and 5 bases from J; junction bases left unmatched: 6. DNA of the CDR3: TGCGCCAGCAGCCATACGGCGGGACTAGCGGACAATGAGCAGTTCTTC. It encodes CASSHTAGLADNEQFF.

The chain has TRBV5-1 and TRBJ1-1; weak D call: TRBD1 (6 bases). Germline-derived CDR1 and CDR2 are SGHRS and YFSETQ. The CDR3 runs 16 residues. Deletions cut 0 bases from V and 2 bases from J, with 14 bases between. CDR3 DNA: TGCGCCAGCAGCTTGGAACCAGGGGCCCGAAACACTGAAGCTTTCTTT. Encoded protein: CASSLEPGARNTEAFF. Filled out from reference TRBV5-1 and TRBJ1-1, the complete variable domain reads KAGVTQTPRYLIKTRGQQVTLSCSPISGHRSVSWYQQTPGQGLQFLFEYFSETQRNKGNFPGRFSGRQFSNSRSEMNVSTLELGDSALYLCASSLEPGARNTEAFFGQGTRLTVV.

V usage is TRBV5-1 and J usage is TRBJ2-1; 9 bases align to TRBD1. The CDR3 contains 16 residues. Germline V CDR1 and CDR2: SGHRS, YFSETQ. The ends lost 0 bases at V and 6 bases at J; junction bases unmatched: 7. DNA for the CDR3: TGCGCCAGCAGCTTGGCGGGACAGGGCGCCCTCAATGAGCAGTTCTTC. It codes for CASSLAGQGALNEQFF.

The chain links TRBV27 to TRBJ1-1, with D perhaps TRBD1 (5 bases). Germline V lookup: CDR1 MNHEY, CDR2 SMNVEV (reference sequence). The CDR3 sequence is 16 residues long. V was pared by 0 bases and J by 5 bases, with 16 bases between. The CDR3 loop is CASSLSGRLRGTEAFF. CDR3 in DNA: TGTGCCAGCAGTTTATCGGGTAGGTTAAGGGGAACTGAAGCTTTCTTT.

The genes are TRBV27 and TRBJ2-1, with TRBD1 as a possible D gene (6 bases). Trimming pared 6 bases from V and 0 bases from J, leaving 9 bases between. There are 14 residues in the CDR3. Germline V gives CDR1 MNHEY, CDR2 SMNVEV (reference sequence). CDR3 in amino acids: CASRTGISYNEQFF. CDR3 nucleotides: TGTGCCAGCAGGACAGGAATCTCCTACAATGAGCAGTTCTTC.

This sequence joins TRBV13 and TRBJ2-3; no definite D call. From germline, CDR1 is PRHDT and CDR2 FYEKMQ (reference sequence). The V end was cut by 2 bases, the J end by 8 bases, with 8 bases between. The CDR3 contains 12 residues. The CDR3 loop reads CASSLSPPTQYF. The DNA of the CDR3 is TGTGCCAGCAGCTTAAGCCCGCCTACGCAGTATTTT.

The chain carries TRBV7-9 and TRBJ1-4, with 7 bases matching TRBD1. J lost 3 bases, V lost 6 bases, and 10 bases had no gene match. Germline V CDR1 and CDR2: SEHNR, FQNEAQ (reference sequence). CDR3 length: 16 amino acids. DNA of the CDR3: TGTGCCAGCAGGGACGGTCGGGGACAGCCTAATGAAAAACTGTTTTTT. This translates into CASRDGRGQPNEKLFF.

This chain connects TRBV7-8 to TRBJ2-1; 8 bases line up with TRBD2. The CDR3 is 15 residues long. J gave up 9 bases and V 5 bases, and 12 bases lay outside the gene matches. CDR1 is SGHVS and CDR2 is FQNEAQ in the germline V gene. CDR3 protein: CASSPRGGRYAEQFF. The CDR3 coding sequence is TGTGCCAGCAGCCCCCGGGGGGGCCGGTATGCTGAGCAGTTCTTC. Looking up the rest from reference TRBV7-8 and TRBJ2-1 gives the full variable domain: GAGVSQSPRYKVAKRGQDVALRCDPISGHVSLFWYQQALGQGPEFLTYFQNEAQLDKSGLPSDRFFAERPEGSVSTLKIQRTQQEDSAVYLCASSPRGGRYAEQFFGPGTRLTVL.

The V and J genes are TRBV19 and TRBJ2-5; 10 nucleotides agree with TRBD2. V was pared by 3 bases and J by 2 bases, with 9 bases of the junction left unmatched. The CDR3 runs to 17 residues. From germline, CDR1 is LNHDA and CDR2 SQIVND (reference sequence). Here the CDR3 reads CASSISELAGKQETQYF. The CDR3, as DNA: TGTGCCAGTAGTATTTCGGAACTAGCGGGGAAACAAGAGACCCAGTACTTC. Together with reference TRBV19 and TRBJ2-5, the CDR3 gives the full variable domain: DGGITQSPKYLFRKEGQNVTLSCEQNLNHDAMYWYRQDPGQGLRLIYYSQIVNDFQKGDIAEGYSVSREKKESFPLTVTSAQKNPTAFYLCASSISELAGKQETQYFGPGTRLLVL.

This clone came up many times. The V gene is TRBV2, the J gene TRBJ1-4; D is undetermined. Trimming removed 3 bases from V and 8 bases from J, with 10 bases in between. There are 13 residues in the CDR3. Germline values: CDR1 SNHLY, CDR2 FYNNEI. The CDR3 spells CASSEESREKLFF. CDR3 sequence (DNA): TGTGCCAGCAGTGAGGAGTCGCGGGAAAAACTGTTTTTT.

The CDR3 loop is CASSGDSYEQYF. The CDR3 nucleotides are TGTGCCAGCTCGGGGGACTCCTACGAGCAGTACTTC. The chain employs TRBV2 and TRBJ2-7; TRBD2 might be the D (6 bases). Trimming cost V 8 bases and J 0 bases, with 8 bases left between them. The CDR3 has 12 amino acids. Germline V gene lookup returns CDR1 SNHLY and CDR2 FYNNEI.

CDR3 in DNA: TGTGCCAGCTCCAATCACAGGGCAGGCAATCAGCCCCAGCATTTT. Translating gives CASSNHRAGNQPQHF. This chain uses TRBV7-9 with TRBJ1-5, with D maybe TRBD1 (6 bases). The CDR3 covers 15 residues. V was pared by 8 bases and J by 2 bases, with 16 bases between. Per the germline V gene, CDR1 is SEHNR and CDR2 is FQNEAQ (reference sequence).

This clone showed up just once. This chain joins TRBV7-2 and TRBJ2-2; D call uncertain. Germline CDR1 reads SGHTA; CDR2 reads FQGNSA. Trimming stripped 3 bases from V and 5 bases from J, with 4 bases between. The CDR3 is 12 residues long. In DNA form, the CDR3 reads TGTGCCAGCAGCTTCGTAACCGGGGAGCTGTTTTTT. Amino acids: CASSFVTGELFF.

This chain uses TRBV5-1 with TRBJ1-2; 7 bases line up with TRBD1. V was pared by 0 bases and J by 4 bases, with 6 bases of the junction left unmatched. The CDR3 loop spans 15 amino acids. Germline loops: CDR1 SGHRS, CDR2 YFSETQ. The CDR3 nucleotides are TGCGCCAGCAGCTTGGGACAGGGCTCGTTCTATGGCTACACCTTC. Protein sequence: CASSLGQGSFYGYTF. Full variable domain (outside the CDR3, taken from reference TRBV5-1 and TRBJ1-2): KAGVTQTPRYLIKTRGQQVTLSCSPISGHRSVSWYQQTPGQGLQFLFEYFSETQRNKGNFPGRFSGRQFSNSRSEMNVSTLELGDSALYLCASSLGQGSFYGYTFGSGTRLTVV.

This sequence joins TRBV6-1 and TRBJ1-5, with TRBD1 matching 8 bases. The trim removed 3 bases at V and 4 bases at J, leaving 8 bases unmatched. The CDR3 spans 16 residues. The germline V gene has CDR1 MNHNS and CDR2 SASEGT. The CDR3 bases are TGTGCCAGCAGTGAGGGACAGGTGGGGTGGAATCAGCCCCAGCATTTT. Its translation: CASSEGQVGWNQPQHF.

This clone was found a few times. This sequence joins TRBV10-3 and TRBJ2-7, with 8 bases lining up with TRBD1. CDR1 ENHRY and CDR2 SYGVKD come from the germline V gene. This CDR3 has 14 amino acids. Trimming took 3 bases from V and 8 from J; bases not matched to a gene: 9. CDR3 nucleotides: TGTGCCATCAGTGACAAGGGGACAGGTAAACAGCAGTACTTC. It codes for CAISDKGTGKQQYF.

The gene calls are TRBV6-4 and TRBJ1-2, with no clear D. CDR1 is MRHNA and CDR2 is SNTAGT in the germline V gene. V was cut by 0 bases and J by 7 bases, with 6 bases left in between. The CDR3 has 12 residues. CDR3 amino acids: CASSDSSVGYTF. The CDR3 coding sequence is TGTGCCAGCAGTGACTCTTCAGTTGGCTACACCTTC.

The V call is TRBV27, the J call TRBJ1-1; D not certain. The CDR3 totals 16 residues. Trimming shortened V by 3 bases and J by 0 bases, and 14 bases separated the two germline ends. In germline, CDR1 is MNHEY, CDR2 SMNVEV (reference sequence). The CDR3 coding sequence is TGTGCCAGCAGTTTCTTTACCTCCACAATGAACACTGAAGCTTTCTTT. Protein sequence: CASSFFTSTMNTEAFF.

The gene calls are TRBV2 and TRBJ2-7; D unresolved. The CDR3 covers 14 residues. V lost 1 base and J 3 bases, leaving 10 bases between the germline ends. Germline V gene sequence: CDR1 SNHLY, CDR2 FYNNEI. The CDR3 nucleotides read TGTGCCAGCAGTGAAGGATATGGAGTCTACGAGCAGTACTTC. The encoded protein is CASSEGYGVYEQYF.

The V gene is TRBV2, the J gene TRBJ2-5, with TRBD1 identical over 9 bases. This CDR3 contains 14 residues. The germline gives CDR1 SNHLY, CDR2 FYNNEI. Trimming at V came to 6 bases and at J to 4 bases, leaving 6 bases not matched to a gene. CDR3 amino acids: CASRPRDRAETQYF. The CDR3 region has the DNA TGTGCCAGCAGACCACGGGACAGGGCAGAGACCCAGTACTTC.

CDR3: CASSPNFPTGELFF. The CDR3, as DNA: TGTGCCAGCAGTCCAAACTTCCCTACCGGGGAGCTGTTTTTT. This chain connects TRBV28 to TRBJ2-2; no firm D call. Trimming took 5 bases from V and 5 from J, leaving 12 bases between them. Germline assignment: CDR1 MDHEN and CDR2 SYDVKM. The CDR3 has 14 amino acids.